Listed below are T cell receptor beta chains from one sample, sequenced in a study of shared clonotypes between healthy human individuals. The repertoire was sequenced with immunoSEQ multiplex PCR; TCRdb's copy has only in-frame clones and lacks some. Of 2,500,000 or so clones in the sample, roughly 93% were seen once. The sequencing input was naive CD4+ T cells from PBMCs. The receptors come from a man aged 18 to 35 in good health. Some clones in this sample may be carry-over from other donors' samples. Both conserved end residues are part of each CDR3. D genes are given only for firm matches. Expanded clones are given a class, and other clones once, few, many or no size at all.

>TRBJ2-2|NA|TRBV28|TRBD2
CASSLLGLARTGELFF
TGTGCCAGCAGTTTATTAGGACTAGCGAGGACCGGGGAGCTGTTTTTT
>TRBJ1-1|NA|TRBV5-8|NA
CASSLATFRGTEAFF
TGTGCCAGCAGCTTGGCGACATTTAGAGGGACTGAAGCTTTCTTT
>TRBJ2-7|NA|TRBV5-1|TRBD1
CASSLGRQGLEQYF
TGCGCCAGCAGCTTGGGAAGACAGGGGCTCGAGCAGTACTTC
>TRBJ1-3|once|TRBV7-2|NA
CASSLVGGAGNTIYF
TGTGCCAGCAGCTTAGTCGGGGGAGCTGGAAACACCATATATTTT
>TRBJ2-1|NA|TRBV5-1|TRBD1
CASQQQGAEQFF
TGCGCCAGCCAGCAGCAGGGGGCTGAGCAGTTCTTC
>TRBJ2-4|NA|TRBV11-2|NA
CASSSTGALAKNIQYF
TGTGCCAGCAGCTCGACAGGAGCACTAGCCAAAAACATTCAGTACTTC
>TRBJ2-3|NA|TRBV7-9|NA
CASSPKGIRTDTQYF
TGTGCCAGCAGCCCGAAAGGGATCCGCACAGATACGCAGTATTTT
>TRBJ1-2|NA|TRBV5-6|NA
CASSLVRSGYTF
TGTGCCAGCAGCTTGGTGAGGAGCGGCTACACCTTC
>TRBJ1-2|once|TRBV25-1|NA
CASSRSYGYTF
TGTGCCAGCAGTCGAAGCTATGGCTACACCTTC
>TRBJ2-7|NA|TRBV4-1|TRBD1
CASSRGRGQGSYEQYF
TGCGCCAGCAGCCGAGGGAGGGGACAGGGCTCCTACGAGCAGTACTTC
>TRBJ2-1|NA|TRBV6-5|TRBD2
CATGLAIGNEQFF
TGTGCCACCGGACTAGCGATCGGGAATGAGCAGTTCTTC
>TRBJ2-2|NA|TRBV5-1|NA
CASSLLVTATNGELFF
TGCGCCAGCAGCTTGCTCGTGACAGCAACAAACGGGGAGCTGTTTTTT
>TRBJ2-2|NA|TRBV15|NA
CATSRVRATGELFF
TGTGCCACCAGCAGAGTAAGGGCCACCGGGGAGCTGTTTTTT
>TRBJ1-5|few|TRBV18|TRBD1
CASSMDRHQPQHF
TGTGCCAGCTCAATGGACAGGCATCAGCCCCAGCATTTT
>TRBJ1-3|NA|TRBV29-1|NA
CSVRETGLLSGNTIYF
TGCAGCGTTCGAGAGACAGGATTACTCTCTGGAAACACCATATATTTT
>TRBJ1-1|NA|TRBV4-2|TRBD1
CASSQGTGAQNTEAFF
TGTGCCAGCAGCCAAGGGACAGGGGCTCAGAACACTGAAGCTTTCTTT
>TRBJ1-1|NA|TRBV20-1|NA
CSAPFDTEAFF
TGCAGTGCCCCCTTCGACACTGAAGCTTTCTTT
>TRBJ2-3|NA|TRBV2|TRBD2
CASSHPKSSGRTDTQYF
TGTGCCAGCAGTCACCCCAAATCTAGCGGGAGGACAGATACGCAGTATTTT
>TRBJ1-1|NA|TRBV28|NA
CASSPAAHTEAFF
TGTGCCAGCAGTCCCGCCGCCCACACTGAAGCTTTCTTT
>TRBJ2-7|NA|TRBV7-9|TRBD1
CASSQDSGGREQYF
TGTGCCAGCAGCCAAGACTCAGGGGGTAGGGAGCAGTACTTC
>TRBJ1-2|NA|TRBV29-1|TRBD1
CSGKDRDYGYTF
TGCAGCGGCAAGGACAGGGACTATGGCTACACCTTC
>TRBJ1-4|NA|TRBV18|TRBD1
CASSSTRTGATNEKLFF
TGTGCCAGCTCGTCAACGAGAACAGGGGCAACTAATGAAAAACTGTTTTTT
>TRBJ1-1|few|TRBV7-9|NA
CASSLEGAGQAFF
TGTGCCAGCAGCTTAGAAGGTGCAGGGCAAGCTTTCTTT
>TRBJ1-2|NA|TRBV27|TRBD1
CASSLPRTGGNPIFF
TGTGCCAGCAGTTTACCCCGGACAGGAGGAAATCCTATTTTCTTC
>TRBJ2-2|few|TRBV27|TRBD1
CASSFAGTGWTGELFF
TGTGCCAGCAGTTTTGCCGGGACAGGGTGGACCGGGGAGCTGTTTTTT
>TRBJ1-1|NA|TRBV15|NA
CATSRGGRFVNTEAFF
TGTGCCACCAGCAGAGGGGGACGGTTCGTGAACACTGAAGCTTTCTTT
>TRBJ2-2|once|TRBV5-1|NA
CASSLGQAPNTGELFF
TGCGCCAGCAGCTTGGGGCAGGCACCGAACACCGGGGAGCTGTTTTTT
>TRBJ2-7|once|TRBV5-1|NA
CASSLAASRYEQYF
TGCGCCAGCAGCTTGGCCGCCAGCCGCTACGAGCAGTACTTC
>TRBJ2-7|NA|TRBV6-1|TRBD2
CASSPRSSGSNEQYF
TGTGCCAGCAGTCCCCGCTCTAGCGGGAGTAACGAGCAGTACTTC
>TRBJ1-1|few|TRBV5-1|NA
CASSPGENTEAFF
TGCGCCAGCAGTCCAGGGGAAAACACTGAAGCTTTCTTT
>TRBJ2-1|once|TRBV19|NA
CASSIRVLPTEHNEQFF
TGTGCCAGTAGTATTCGGGTCTTACCGACAGAACATAATGAGCAGTTCTTC
>TRBJ2-7|NA|TRBV5-1|TRBD1
CASSRQGISYEQYF
TGCGCCAGCAGCCGACAGGGTATTTCCTACGAGCAGTACTTC
>TRBJ1-1|once|TRBV29-1|NA
CSVVGSNEAFF
TGCAGCGTGGTCGGGAGTAATGAAGCTTTCTTT
>TRBJ1-3|NA|TRBV7-6|NA
CASSLDGAGIAGNTIYF
TGTGCCAGCAGCTTAGATGGGGCGGGGATCGCTGGAAACACCATATATTTT
>TRBJ1-1|NA|TRBV5-4|NA
CASSSKSGGTDTEAFF
TGTGCCAGCAGCTCAAAGAGCGGGGGGACGGACACTGAAGCTTTCTTT
>TRBJ2-1|NA|TRBV1|NA
CTSSQETSGSSREQFF
TGCACCAGCAGCCAAGAAACTAGCGGGAGCTCAAGGGAGCAGTTCTTC
>TRBJ2-3|NA|TRBV5-1|TRBD2
CASSLLARSPGLANTDTQYF
TGCGCCAGCAGCTTGCTGGCCAGGAGCCCGGGACTAGCAAACACAGATACGCAGTATTTT
>TRBJ1-3|NA|TRBV9|NA
CASSVGGLGNTIYF
TGTGCCAGCAGCGTAGGAGGGCTCGGAAACACCATATATTTT
>TRBJ1-2|NA|TRBV28|NA
CASSRASTPGYTF
TGTGCCAGCAGCCGGGCTTCCACCCCTGGCTACACCTTC
>TRBJ1-1|NA|TRBV28|NA
CASRNGGTEAFF
TGTGCCAGCAGAAACGGGGGGACTGAAGCTTTCTTT
>TRBJ1-1|NA|TRBV28|NA
CASRPSVGTNTEAFF
TGTGCCAGCAGGCCTTCCGTCGGGACGAACACTGAAGCTTTCTTT
>TRBJ2-5|NA|TRBV7-8|TRBD1
CASSLTGSETQYF
TGTGCCAGCAGCTTGACAGGGTCGGAGACCCAGTACTTC
>TRBJ2-1|NA|TRBV18|NA
CASSPPGTGYNEQFF
TGTGCCAGCTCACCCCCCGGGACTGGTTACAATGAGCAGTTCTTC
>TRBJ2-7|NA|TRBV7-9|NA
CASSFGEVDVYEQYF
TGTGCCAGCAGCTTCGGGGAGGTCGATGTTTACGAGCAGTACTTC
>TRBJ2-7|NA|TRBV7-9|NA
CASSLAVDYEQYF
TGTGCCAGCAGCTTAGCGGTGGACTACGAGCAGTACTTC
>TRBJ1-3|NA|TRBV28|NA
CASSLVSSGNTIYF
TGTGCCAGCAGTTTGGTCAGCTCTGGAAACACCATATATTTT
>TRBJ2-3|NA|TRBV7-3|NA
CASSSIPGARTDTQYF
TGTGCCAGCAGCTCCATACCAGGGGCCCGCACAGATACGCAGTATTTT
>TRBJ1-2|NA|TRBV5-8|NA
CASSKGVIANYGYTF
TGTGCCAGCAGTAAAGGAGTAATAGCTAACTATGGCTACACCTTC
>TRBJ1-4|few|TRBV11-2|NA
CATAVRVSTNEKLFF
TGTGCCACGGCGGTCAGGGTATCAACTAATGAAAAACTGTTTTTT
>TRBJ2-6|NA|TRBV5-4|NA
CASSRRATSSGANVLTF
TGTGCCAGCAGCCGTCGGGCCACCAGCTCTGGGGCCAACGTCCTGACTTTC
>TRBJ2-2|NA|TRBV7-2|NA
CASSLHTSRAGELFF
TGTGCCAGCAGCTTACATACTTCGCGCGCCGGGGAGCTGTTTTTT
>TRBJ1-1|NA|TRBV2|TRBD1
CASRLTGENTEAFF
TGTGCCAGCAGGTTAACAGGGGAGAACACTGAAGCTTTCTTT
>TRBJ2-5|NA|TRBV6-1|TRBD2
CASSAFGLAGVFQETQYF
TGTGCCAGCAGTGCCTTTGGACTAGCGGGAGTGTTTCAAGAGACCCAGTACTTC
>TRBJ1-2|NA|TRBV5-5|NA
CASSFSVGTALANYGYTF
TGTGCCAGCAGCTTTTCCGTGGGGACCGCCCTAGCTAACTATGGCTACACCTTC
>TRBJ1-1|NA|TRBV9|TRBD1
CASSADRGAGGNTEAFF
TGTGCCAGCAGCGCGGACAGGGGCGCCGGGGGGAACACTGAAGCTTTCTTT
>TRBJ1-1|NA|TRBV27|NA
CASSTGPGSQNTEAFF
TGTGCCAGCAGCACTGGCCCAGGCAGCCAGAACACTGAAGCTTTCTTT
>TRBJ2-3|NA|TRBV29-1|TRBD2
CSVRGLAVTSTDTQYF
TGCAGCGTCCGAGGACTAGCGGTAACTAGCACAGATACGCAGTATTTT